Presented here are 24 T cell receptor beta chains from one specimen sequenced in a study of identical twins. TCRdb fed the 5' RACE reads into MiXCR, producing one record per CDR3 protein. Of 220,000 or so distinct CDR3 sequences listed, approximately 7% were seen once; the top ten hold roughly 3.7%. Separately, the same data were catalogued under a study of yellow fever vaccine responses in identical twins.

Sequencing was done on a sample of memory (CD45RO+) T cells sorted from blood. Every receptor here comes from a woman aged 18-30 years in good health.

This clonotype has just a few counts. The chain has TRBV14 and TRBJ1-1, with D unresolved. The V gene's germline CDR1 is SGHDN and CDR2 FVKESK. The germline V and J ends were trimmed by 4 bases and 3 bases, with 9 bases remaining between them. The CDR3 is 13 residues long. The CDR3 sequence: CASSLYQHTEAFF. The CDR3 DNA sequence: TGTGCCAGCAGCCTGTACCAGCACACTGAAGCTTTCTTT.

This clonotype was recorded a few times. V gene TRBV2 combines with J gene TRBJ2-1; D ambiguous. V lost 5 bases and J lost 6, with 14 bases in between. Germline V gives CDR1 SNHLY, CDR2 FYNNEI. The CDR3 is 14 amino acids. CDR3 region: CASSTDVGINEQFF. CDR3 in DNA: TGTGCCAGCAGTACCGACGTGGGAATCAATGAGCAGTTCTTC.

The V and J genes are TRBV11-2 and TRBJ2-3; 11 positions agree with TRBD1. CDR1 and CDR2 from the germline V gene are SGHAT and FQNNGV. The CDR3 has 15 amino acids. J was trimmed by 11 bases and V by 1 base; bases with no gene match: 8. DNA of the CDR3: TGTGCCAGCAGCTTAGGTTCGGGACAGGGGGTACGGCAGTATTTT. It is translated as CASSLGSGQGVRQYF. The full variable domain, completed using reference TRBV11-2 and TRBJ2-3, is EAGVAQSPRYKIIEKRQSVAFWCNPISGHATLYWYQQILGQGPKLLIQFQNNGVVDDSQLPKDRFSAERLKGVDSTLKIQPAKLEDSAVYLCASSLGSGQGVRQYFGPGTRLTVL.

This clonotype has a count of ten or more. The junction departs from germline at one end; a sequencing error may be responsible. The chain carries TRBV5-1 and TRBJ2-5; possibly TRBD1 or TRBD2 for D (5 bases each). CDR1 is SGHRS, CDR2 YFSETQ, per germline. The CDR3 is 15 amino acids. CDR3 coding DNA: TGCGCCAGCAGCGGGGACGGAAACAACCAGGAGACCCAGTACTTC. Translated: CASSGDGNNQETQYF.

The rearrangement joins TRBV28 to TRBJ2-6; possibly TRBD2 for D (5 bases). There are 15 residues in the CDR3. V lost 5 bases and J lost 2, with 10 bases in between. The V gene's germline CDR1 is MDHEN and CDR2 SYDVKM. The CDR3 bases are TGTGCCAGCAGTCCCACTAGTACTGGGGCCAACGTCCTGACTTTC. This gives the protein CASSPTSTGANVLTF.

This clonotype showed up just a few times. The chain employs TRBV18 and TRBJ2-7, with D hard to call. Germline values: CDR1 KGHSH, CDR2 LQKENI. V was shortened by 6 bases and J by 6 bases, with 18 bases between the two germline ends. This CDR3 is built from 14 residues. In DNA form, the CDR3 reads TGTGCCAGCTCCTCGGGTTTAGTAGAGAGCGAGCAGTACTTC. It specifies CASSSGLVESEQYF. The variable domain in full, completed from reference TRBV18 and TRBJ2-7, reads NAGVMQNPRHLVRRRGQEARLRCSPMKGHSHVYWYRQLPEEGLKFMVYLQKENIIDESGMPKERFSAEFPKEGPSILRIQQVVRGDSAAYFCASSSGLVESEQYFGPGTRLTVT.

The J gene is TRBJ2-2, the V gene TRBV5-1; TRBD1 or TRBD2 may be the D gene (5 bases each). The CDR3 totals 17 residues. Germline CDR1 reads SGHRS; CDR2 reads YFSETQ. The V end lost 1 base, the J end lost 0 bases, and 13 bases lay between the germline ends. The CDR3 region is CASSLWGNSANTGELFF. CDR3 nucleotides: TGCGCCAGCAGCTTGTGGGGGAACAGCGCGAACACCGGGGAGCTGTTTTTT.

This clonotype was detected only once. A read error may explain this, as a much larger clone is one base away. This chain joins TRBV3-1 and TRBJ2-1; D gene unclear. Germline-derived CDR1 and CDR2 are LGHDT and YNNKEL (reference sequence). The CDR3 has 20 amino acids. CDR3 nucleotides: TGTGCCAGCAGCCAAGGGGTGGGGTTTAACCACCTGAGCTCCTACAATGAGCAGCTCTTC. This gives the protein CASSQGVGFNHLSSYNEQLF.

This chain links TRBV2 with TRBJ2-2, with TRBD1 as a possible D gene (6 bases). Deletions cut 2 bases from V and 2 bases from J, with 12 bases between. The CDR3 runs 16 residues. Germline assignment: CDR1 SNHLY and CDR2 FYNNEI. CDR3 residues: CASSEYWGHNTGELFF. The CDR3, as DNA: TGTGCCAGCAGTGAATACTGGGGGCACAACACCGGGGAGCTGTTTTTT.

This clonotype was counted at least ten times. The chain is built from TRBV12-3 or TRBV12-4 and TRBJ1-1, with D unresolved. Trimming took off 3 bases at V and 0 bases at J, with 5 bases between the two ends. The CDR3 runs 13 residues. The CDR3 reads CASSLEVNTEAFF. The CDR3 DNA sequence: TGTGCCAGCAGTTTGGAAGTGAACACTGAAGCTTTCTTT.

This clonotype was seen a handful of times. The V call is TRBV3-1, the J call TRBJ1-3; D call uncertain. Trimming stripped 0 bases from V and 7 bases from J, with 13 bases between. Germline CDR1 and CDR2: LGHDT and YNNKEL (reference sequence). The CDR3 has 15 amino acids. The CDR3 loop reads CASSQDRIPGNTIYF. CDR3 bases: TGTGCCAGCAGCCAAGATCGCATTCCGGGGAACACCATATATTTT.

This clonotype was observed a few times. The rearrangement uses TRBV2 and TRBJ2-3; 9 nucleotides match TRBD2. Trimming took 6 bases from V and 6 from J; bases not matched to a gene: 10. The CDR3 runs to 15 residues. The germline CDR1 and CDR2 sequences are SNHLY and FYNNEI. The CDR3 sequence: CASSAGTSLRDTQYF. CDR3 in DNA: TGTGCCAGCAGCGCCGGGACTAGCCTCCGGGATACGCAGTATTTT.

In this sample, this clonotype turned up many times. The genes are TRBV28 and TRBJ2-2, with 8 bases identical to TRBD2. This CDR3 spans 19 amino acids. The V gene end was trimmed by 1 base and the J gene end by 4 bases; junction bases not matched to a gene: 14. CDR1 MDHEN and CDR2 SYDVKM come from the germline V gene. CDR3 coding DNA: TGTGCCAGCAGTTTATATCCCCCCGCGGGAGGCGCGGGCACCGGGGAGCTGTTTTTT. It translates to CASSLYPPAGGAGTGELFF.

This clonotype was picked up a small number of times. The chain links TRBV28 to TRBJ1-1; 7 nucleotides align to TRBD1. Trimming removed 2 bases from V and 7 bases from J; junction bases left unmatched: 4. This CDR3 is 13 amino acids long. Germline values: CDR1 MDHEN, CDR2 SYDVKM. The CDR3 nucleotides read TGTGCCAGCAGTTTAACAGGGGCCCGTGAAGCTTTCTTT. It specifies CASSLTGAREAFF.

This sequence joins TRBV10-2 and TRBJ1-2; tentative D call: TRBD1 (5 bases). V shed 6 bases and J shed 6 bases, with 14 bases lying between them. CDR3 size: 13 residues. Germline V CDR1 and CDR2: WSHSY, SAAADI. CDR3 amino acids: CASSPGDGHGYTF. CDR3 bases: TGCGCCAGCAGCCCGGGGGACGGCCATGGCTACACCTTC.

This sequence joins TRBV12-3 or TRBV12-4 and TRBJ1-2; D gene uncertain. The CDR3 loop spans 10 amino acids. The germline V and J ends were trimmed by 0 bases and 13 bases, with 6 bases remaining between them. CDR3: CASSLARVTF. CDR3 in DNA: TGTGCCAGCAGTTTAGCCCGGGTCACCTTC.

This clonotype was seen more than once but under ten times. Possible read error: a much larger clone is one base away. The V and J genes are TRBV20-1 and TRBJ2-1; 11 bases agree with TRBD2. This CDR3 spans 18 amino acids. In germline, CDR1 is DFQATT, CDR2 SNEGSKA (reference sequence). CDR3 in DNA: TGCTGTGCTAGAGATCTAGCGGGGGGACCTAGCTCCTACAATGAGCAGTTCTTC. Amino acid sequence: CCARDLAGGPSSYNEQFF.

The table lists this clonotype with a few counts. The chain recombines TRBV27 with TRBJ2-5, with unresolved D. V was cut by 3 bases and J by 0 bases, with 5 bases left in between. There are 13 residues in the CDR3. The germline V gene encodes CDR1 MNHEY and CDR2 SMNVEV (reference sequence). CDR3 bases: TGTGCCAGCAGTTTTGTCTACCAAGAGACCCAGTACTTC. Its protein product is CASSFVYQETQYF.

The genes are TRBV29-1 and TRBJ2-1; unclear D gene. The V end was cut by 2 bases, the J end by 2 bases, with 7 bases between. Germline assignment: CDR1 SQVTM and CDR2 ANQGSEA. The CDR3 has 13 residues. CDR3 amino acids: CSVEWGTYNEQFF. The CDR3 nucleotides read TGCAGCGTTGAATGGGGAACCTACAATGAGCAGTTCTTC.

In its sample, this clonotype was seen a few times. The chain recombines TRBV20-1 with TRBJ2-2, with a weak D call TRBD2 (5 bases). Per germline, CDR1 DFQATT and CDR2 SNEGSKA (reference sequence). This CDR3 comprises 16 residues. The V end lost 4 bases, the J end lost 3 bases, and 18 bases lay between the germline ends. CDR3 in DNA: TGCAGTGCTACGGACTTCAGAACAATTTACACCGGGGAGCTGTTTTTT. Its translation is CSATDFRTIYTGELFF.

This clonotype was detected only a few times. The chain uses TRBV3-1 and TRBJ2-5; possible D gene TRBD2, 5 bases. V lost 0 bases, J lost 3 bases, and 11 bases lay in between. Germline V gene sequence: CDR1 LGHDT, CDR2 YNNKEL (reference sequence). CDR3 length equals 15 residues. The CDR3 coding sequence is TGTGCCAGCAGCCAAGATCGAACTAGTAAAGAGACCCAGTACTTC. Translation gives CASSQDRTSKETQYF.

V usage is TRBV19 and J usage is TRBJ1-1; D is unclear. The CDR3 is made up of 16 amino acids. Trimming left V 1 base short and J 0 bases short, with 12 bases between. Germline CDR1 and CDR2: LNHDA and SQIVND (reference sequence). CDR3 loop: CASSIVGSKMNTEAFF. Here the CDR3 DNA reads TGTGCCAGTAGTATAGTTGGCAGCAAAATGAACACTGAAGCTTTCTTT.

This clonotype was counted ten times or more. This chain joins TRBV20-1 and TRBJ2-3; possible D gene TRBD2, 5 bases. V gave up 0 bases and J gave up 1 base, with 14 bases separating them. Germline values: CDR1 DFQATT, CDR2 SNEGSKA (reference sequence). The CDR3 contains 16 residues. The CDR3 region is CSARDFSGAGTDTQYF. In DNA form, the CDR3 reads TGCAGTGCTAGAGATTTCTCAGGAGCGGGCACAGATACGCAGTATTTT.

The V call is TRBV15, the J call TRBJ2-1; 9 positions match TRBD1. V lost 3 bases and J lost 6; bases outside the gene matches: 9. Germline CDR1 is LNHNV and CDR2 is YYDKDF (reference sequence). This CDR3 spans 16 amino acids. CDR3 loop: CATSRDRGIVSNEQFF. The DNA for the CDR3 is TGTGCCACCAGCAGGGACAGGGGAATAGTTTCCAATGAGCAGTTCTTC.